This note documents a single T cell receptor beta chain sequence. No antigen is known for it. No per-base quality is available; no much larger clone lies one base away. This record belongs to a study of shared clonotypes between healthy human individuals (TCRdb year 2020). Notes on the research overall: The cohort included three men and two women between 18 and 49 years of age. Leukapheresis yielded between about 0.9 and 8.9 billion PBMCs per donor. Libraries were prepared and TCR repertoires were sequenced by different laboratories using diverse techniques, in order to increase sequencing depth and limit assay-specific biases. For each donor, CD4 naive and CD4 memory were each run on three plates, CD8 naive on two plates, and CD8 memory on one plate. The study deeply sequenced blood TCR repertoires of roughly five healthy adults to estimate repertoire size and the extent of clonotype sharing between individuals. Study-level results and caveats: Rarefaction of sorted-subset datasets indicated incomplete sequencing despite the large sequencing depth. Compared with non-shared clonotypes, clonotypes shared by all four sorted-subset donors had higher generation probabilities. Larger estimated clonotype richness was generally found for naive subsets than for memory subsets. When a few donors were compared, the shared fraction of clonotypes was roughly 5% for naive CD4, roughly 3.3% for naive CD8, roughly 2.3% for memory CD4, and 0.4% for memory CD8. The small number of donors limited the genetic and exposure-history diversity represented. Pairwise subsampling indicated that sequencing depth was expected to affect the degree of clonotype sharing among donors. Sampling was limited to blood, and TCR repertoires in tissue likely differ from TCR repertoires in blood.

Healthy HIV-negative adults with no recently reported acute infections or vaccinations were included as donors. Only Caucasian adults living in Nashville, Tennessee, USA were represented among the donors. CD8 memory samples combined magnetically selected CD45RO+ cells with CCR7-negative CD45RA+ effector memory (TemRA) cells. Blood was collected by leukapheresis, and PBMCs were isolated by Ficoll-Histopaque density gradient centrifugation and then cryopreserved in liquid nitrogen vapor phase. Purity and quantity of every magnetically sorted T cell population were checked by analytical flow cytometry. Genomic DNA was isolated from every sorted fraction and measured by UV absorbance on a Nanodrop 2000c. TCR CDR3 regions were amplified from genomic DNA by multiplex PCR using the deep immunoSEQ assay. Genomic DNA extracted from each cell subset was distributed evenly over all wells of several immunoSEQ 96-well plates, and each plate served as one replicate. For sorted subsets, each replicate PCR was loaded with 200 ng genomic DNA, equivalent to 25,000 to 35,000 T cell genomes. Purified libraries were quantified with a Qubit 3.0 fluorometer, sized on a Bioanalyzer 2100, and re-quantified with the KAPA Library Quantification kit. Each immunoSEQ 96-well plate was sequenced on its own single-read 150-cycle Illumina NextSeq 550 flow cell. In the original analysis: Because the immunoSEQ output held only junctional sequences and lacked quality scores, the filtering could not match the filtering applied to full-length reads. Sequences were annotated with PyIR, a Python wrapper for IgBLAST v1.9, using IMGT germline references to assign V/J genes and CDR3. Reads were filtered out if the reads had weak V/J assignments (E-value above 1e-6), no CDR3, stop codons, out-of-frame junctions, or ambiguous translated residues. V3J clonotypes were defined as sequences sharing the same inferred V gene, J gene, and CDR3 amino acid sequence. To compute the percentage overlap between repertoires, the number of shared unique clonotypes was divided by the size of the smaller repertoire. Three approaches were used to assess repertoire richness: RTK rarefaction, the Chao1 estimator, and Recon v2.1 estimates of unobserved clonotypes. Generation probabilities for all TCRbeta clonotypes obtained by the gDNA method from a few donors were computed using OLGA. Held by TCRdb, this immuneACCESS table contains in-frame sequences only and omits some clones. Under half of the omission traces to an unresolved V gene where checked; the cause of the rest is unknown. The V and J calls and clone size were taken over from that table, and D and trimming were inferred from the DNA. Recorded for this sample are about 92,000 clones; approximately 75% of them occurred a single time. Of the sample, 50% is held by the ten largest clones.

The germline V gene (reference sequence) specifies SGHKS as CDR1 and YYEKEE as CDR2. From the cysteine up to the phenylalanine, the CDR3 has a length of 18 residues. Only the CDR3 region is kept as DNA, spanning 54 bases read in frame from base 1. Trimming costs V 3 bases and J 2 bases, and their ends lie 21 bases apart. The V gene is TRBV5-5 and the J gene is TRBJ1-5; TRBD1 is possibly the D segment (6 matching bases). The receptor was derived from a young man in good health. Sequenced input: memory CD8+ T cells sorted from blood. What this sample's cell subset or site label stands for: CD45RO+ cells pooled with CCR7-negative TemRA cells. The nucleotides are TGTGCCAGCAGCTCAAGGGGGGGACATGACTATGGCAATCAGCCCCAGCATTTT. It specifies CASSSRGGHDYGNQPQHF.